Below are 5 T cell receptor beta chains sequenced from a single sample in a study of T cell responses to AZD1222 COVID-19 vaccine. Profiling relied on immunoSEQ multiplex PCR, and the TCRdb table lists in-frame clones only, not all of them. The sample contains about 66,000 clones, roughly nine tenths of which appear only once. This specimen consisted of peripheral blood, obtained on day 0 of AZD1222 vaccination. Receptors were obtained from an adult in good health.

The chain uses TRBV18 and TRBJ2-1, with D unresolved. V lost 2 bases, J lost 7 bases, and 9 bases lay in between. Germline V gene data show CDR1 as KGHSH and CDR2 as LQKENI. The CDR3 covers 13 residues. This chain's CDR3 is CASSPANKNEQFF. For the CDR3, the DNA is TGTGCCAGCTCACCAGCCAACAAGAATGAGCAGTTCTTC.

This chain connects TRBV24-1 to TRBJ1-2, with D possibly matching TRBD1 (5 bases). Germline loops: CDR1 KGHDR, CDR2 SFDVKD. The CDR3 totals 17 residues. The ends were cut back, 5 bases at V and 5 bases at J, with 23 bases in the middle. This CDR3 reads CATSGGRASDPSYGYTF. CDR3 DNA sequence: TGTGCCACCAGTGGGGGCCGGGCCAGCGACCCGAGTTATGGCTACACCTTC.

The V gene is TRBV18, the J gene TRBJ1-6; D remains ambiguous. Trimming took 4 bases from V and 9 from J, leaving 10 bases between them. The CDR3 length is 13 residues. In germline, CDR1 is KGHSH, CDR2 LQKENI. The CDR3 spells CASSLDFSSPLHF. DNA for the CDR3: TGTGCCAGCTCACTAGACTTCTCTTCACCCCTCCACTTT.

CDR3 bases: TGTGCCAGCAGCGTCCCGGGGGTTCGCATTCAGTACTTC. Translation: CASSVPGVRIQYF. The chain joins TRBV9 to TRBJ2-4; TRBD2 is a possible D gene (6 bases). Trimming took 2 bases from V and 9 from J, leaving 12 bases between them. This CDR3 is built from 13 residues. Germline V gene data show CDR1 as SGDLS and CDR2 as YYNGEE.

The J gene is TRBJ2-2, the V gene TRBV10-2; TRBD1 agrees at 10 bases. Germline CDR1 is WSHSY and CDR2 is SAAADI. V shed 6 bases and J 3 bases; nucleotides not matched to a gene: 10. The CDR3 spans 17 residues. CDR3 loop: CASRSFWDRGYTGELFF. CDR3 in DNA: TGCGCCAGCAGAAGTTTTTGGGACAGGGGTTACACCGGGGAGCTGTTTTTT.